This T cell receptor beta chain was obtained from a study of shared clonotypes between healthy human individuals. About the study: Researchers assigned three CD4 naive, three CD4 memory, two CD8 naive and one CD8 memory plate to each donor.

Study-wide results and caveats: Rarefaction revealed incomplete sorted-subset sequencing despite large depth.

Selected positively for CCR7 and CD45RO-negative, naive CD8 cells excluded terminally differentiated effector memory CD45RA+ cells. Notes on this clone: Antigen specificity is unknown.

Produced via immunoSEQ multiplex PCR; TCRdb's table is partial and in-frame only. This sample has over 2 million clones, with around 96% found just once. Deletions cut 4 bases from V and 3 bases from J, with 22 bases between. The CDR3 runs 17 residues. CDR1 and CDR2 (germline): SGHNT, YYREEE (reference sequence). The V call is TRBV5-4, the J call TRBJ1-1; tentative D call: TRBD1 (5 bases). The sequenced sample was naive CD8+ T cells sorted from blood. The clonotype comes from a young man in good health. The CDR3 protein is CASSHFAGTLLDTEAFF. As DNA, the CDR3 is TGTGCCAGCAGCCATTTTGCCGGGACCCTTCTAGACACTGAAGCTTTCTTT.